These T cell receptor beta chains were read from a single sample in a study of T cells in tumors after PD-1 blockade. Measured with immunoSEQ multiplex PCR; TCRdb has only the in-frame clones, and not every one. The sample has roughly 48,000 clones; around 85% are singletons. The source material was PBMCs, sampled before anti-PD-1 treatment. The receptors come from a human donor with basal cell carcinoma. Both conserved end residues are part of each CDR3. Each record gives: J gene, clone size, V gene, D gene, CDR3 protein, CDR3 DNA. A D gene is named only where the DNA matches it firmly. Clone size appears in some rows only: once, few, many, or a class for an expanded clone.

TRBJ1-6 once TRBV14 NA CASSLNFALYNSPLHF TGTGCCAGCAGCCTGAATTTCGCTCTCTATAATTCACCCCTCCACTTT
TRBJ1-5 NA TRBV3-1/TRBV3-2 TRBD1 CASSQELWTGGGQPQHF TGTGCCAGCAGCCAAGAGTTGTGGACAGGGGGCGGTCAGCCCCAGCATTTT
TRBJ2-7 NA TRBV2 TRBD1 CASSVVRDSSYEQYF TGTGCCAGCAGTGTGGTGAGGGACAGCTCCTACGAGCAGTACTTC
TRBJ2-3 NA TRBV7-2 NA CASSQPSTDTQYF TGTGCCAGCAGTCAGCCTAGCACAGATACGCAGTATTTT
TRBJ2-2 NA TRBV6-1 NA CASSEGGVNTGELFF TGTGCCAGCAGTGAAGGAGGTGTTAACACCGGGGAGCTGTTTTTT
TRBJ1-4 NA TRBV9 NA CASSVGQGSVTNEKLFF TGTGCCAGCAGCGTAGGGCAGGGTTCGGTAACTAATGAAAAACTGTTTTTT
TRBJ1-1 NA TRBV20-1 TRBD1 CRPGTGTEAFF TGCAGACCAGGGACAGGGACTGAAGCTTTCTTT
TRBJ2-2 NA TRBV28 TRBD1 CASRDRGRSGELFF TGTGCCAGCAGAGACAGGGGGCGGTCCGGGGAGCTGTTTTTT
TRBJ2-7 once TRBV3-1/TRBV3-2 TRBD1 CASSQGQGGYEQYF TGTGCCAGCAGCCAGGGACAGGGCGGGTACGAGCAGTACTTC
TRBJ2-3 NA TRBV19 TRBD1 CASSIDQRDRGRDTQYF TGTGCCAGTAGTATAGATCAGAGGGACAGGGGACGAGATACGCAGTATTTT
TRBJ2-2 few TRBV7-9 NA CASSLARSRGGTGELFF TGTGCCAGCAGCTTAGCGCGGTCGCGGGGAGGCACCGGGGAGCTGTTTTTT
TRBJ2-1 NA TRBV4-1 NA CASSQASYYNEQFF TGCGCCAGCAGCCAGGCCAGCTACTACAATGAGCAGTTCTTC
TRBJ2-5 NA TRBV12-3/TRBV12-4 NA CASSRTRWETQYF TGTGCCAGCAGCCGGACCCGGTGGGAGACCCAGTACTTC
TRBJ2-5 NA TRBV6-4 NA CASSRGVGTQETQYF TGTGCCAGCAGTCGTGGTGTGGGAACCCAAGAGACCCAGTACTTC
TRBJ2-1 once TRBV7-9 TRBD1 CASSWQGAIVEQFF TGTGCCAGCAGCTGGCAGGGGGCGATTGTTGAGCAGTTCTTC
TRBJ2-4 NA TRBV2 TRBD2 CASMPAGGAKNIQYF TGTGCCAGCATGCCAGCGGGGGGAGCCAAAAACATTCAGTACTTC
TRBJ1-2 NA TRBV24-1 TRBD1 CATSDPRQGATGYTF TGTGCCACCAGTGACCCTAGGCAGGGGGCGACGGGCTACACCTTC
TRBJ2-5 NA TRBV15 TRBD2 CATSRGGRTSGLRGETQYF TGTGCCACCAGCAGAGGAGGTAGGACTAGCGGTTTGCGAGGAGAGACCCAGTACTTC
TRBJ2-1 NA TRBV11-3 NA CASSFRDGDYNEQFF TGTGCCAGCAGCTTTAGGGACGGAGACTACAATGAGCAGTTCTTC
TRBJ2-2 NA TRBV3-1/TRBV3-2 NA CASSQRGTGELFF TGTGCCAGCAGCCAACGGGGCACCGGGGAGCTGTTTTTT
TRBJ1-1 NA TRBV5-6 TRBD1 CASSPLDRGNTEAFF TGTGCCAGCAGCCCCCTGGACAGGGGGAACACTGAAGCTTTCTTT
TRBJ1-2 NA TRBV3-1/TRBV3-2 TRBD1 CASSPFTGGIGYTF TGTGCCAGCAGCCCCTTCACAGGGGGCATTGGCTACACCTTC